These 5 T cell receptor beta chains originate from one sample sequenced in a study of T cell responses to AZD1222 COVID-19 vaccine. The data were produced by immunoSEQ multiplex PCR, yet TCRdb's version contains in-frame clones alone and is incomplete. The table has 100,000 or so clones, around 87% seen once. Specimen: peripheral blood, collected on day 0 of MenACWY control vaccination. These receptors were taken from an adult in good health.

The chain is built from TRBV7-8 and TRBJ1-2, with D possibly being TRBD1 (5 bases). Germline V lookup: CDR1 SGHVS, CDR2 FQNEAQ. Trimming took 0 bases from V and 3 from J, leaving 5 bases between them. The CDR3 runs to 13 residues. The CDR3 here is CASSLAGDYGYTF. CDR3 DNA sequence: TGTGCCAGCAGCTTAGCGGGGGACTATGGCTACACCTTC.

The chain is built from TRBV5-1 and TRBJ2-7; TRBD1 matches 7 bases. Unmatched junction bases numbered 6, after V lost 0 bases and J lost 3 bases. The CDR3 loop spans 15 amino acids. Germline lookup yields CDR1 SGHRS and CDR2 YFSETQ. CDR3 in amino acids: CASSLGDREGYEQYF. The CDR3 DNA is TGCGCCAGCAGCTTGGGCGACAGGGAAGGCTACGAGCAGTACTTC.

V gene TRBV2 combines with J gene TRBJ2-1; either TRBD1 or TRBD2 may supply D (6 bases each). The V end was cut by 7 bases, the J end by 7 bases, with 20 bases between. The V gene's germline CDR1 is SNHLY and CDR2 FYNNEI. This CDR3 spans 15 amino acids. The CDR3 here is CASTLGLPGENEQFF. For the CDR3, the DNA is TGTGCCAGCACCCTCGGACTACCAGGGGAGAATGAGCAGTTCTTC.

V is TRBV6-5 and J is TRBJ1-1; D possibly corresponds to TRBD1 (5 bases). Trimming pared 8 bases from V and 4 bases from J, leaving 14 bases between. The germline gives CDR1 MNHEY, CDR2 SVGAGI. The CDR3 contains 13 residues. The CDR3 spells CASYAMRGTEAFF. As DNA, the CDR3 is TGTGCCAGCTACGCAATGAGGGGCACTGAAGCTTTCTTT.

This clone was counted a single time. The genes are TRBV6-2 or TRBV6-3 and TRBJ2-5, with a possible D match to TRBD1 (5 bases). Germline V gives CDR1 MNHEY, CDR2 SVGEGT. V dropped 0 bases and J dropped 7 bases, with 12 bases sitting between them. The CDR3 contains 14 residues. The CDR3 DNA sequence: TGTGCCAGCAGTTACTCGGTCAGGGCGGCGACCCAGTACTTC. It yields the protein CASSYSVRAATQYF.